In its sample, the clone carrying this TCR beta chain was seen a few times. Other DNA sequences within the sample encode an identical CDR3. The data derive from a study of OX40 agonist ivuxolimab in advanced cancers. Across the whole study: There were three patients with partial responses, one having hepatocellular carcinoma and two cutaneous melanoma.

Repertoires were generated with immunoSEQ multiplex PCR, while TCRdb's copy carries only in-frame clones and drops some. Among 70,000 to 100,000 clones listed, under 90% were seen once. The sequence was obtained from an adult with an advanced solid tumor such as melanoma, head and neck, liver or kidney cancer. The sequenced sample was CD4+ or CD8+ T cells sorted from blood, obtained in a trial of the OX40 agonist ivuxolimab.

CDR3 nucleotide sequence: TGTGCCAGCAGCCAACAGGGAAACACTGAAGCTTTCTTT. Translation: CASSQQGNTEAFF. This chain joins TRBV7-9 and TRBJ1-1, with D perhaps matching TRBD1 (6 bases). CDR3 length equals 13 residues. The germline CDR1 and CDR2 sequences are SEHNR and FQNEAQ (reference sequence). V was shortened by 5 bases and J by 2 bases, with 9 bases between the two germline ends.